This T cell receptor beta chain is from a study of T-cell reconstitution after alpha-beta-depleted transplantation in children. Study conclusions and caveats: Reportedly, alpha-beta T cells present about two months post-transplant originated from several hundred expanded clones of graft origin.

The CDR3 has 14 amino acids. V dropped 4 bases and J dropped 0 bases, with 13 bases sitting between them. Germline V gives CDR1 SQVTM, CDR2 ANQGSEA. Many counts were recorded for this clonotype. Its target is not known. The library targeted TCRbeta and was prepared with unique molecular identifiers. TCRdb reprocessed the PCR reads via MiXCR and lists one record per CDR3 protein. Among around 250,000 distinct CDR3 sequences, 6.5% to 10% were seen once, and the ten largest hold approximately 6.3%. The clonotype comes from a male patient younger than 18 who had a stem cell transplant for acute lymphoblastic leukemia, so the T cells may come from the graft donor. The specimen was PBMCs, mostly from graft donor cells, collected 180 days after TCRalphabeta/CD19-depleted stem cell transplant. This chain joins TRBV29-1 and TRBJ2-7, with D perhaps matching TRBD2 (5 bases). The CDR3 DNA reads as TGCAGCGTTGCAGTGAGGGCCTCCTCCTACGAGCAGTACTTC. It is translated as CSVAVRASSYEQYF.